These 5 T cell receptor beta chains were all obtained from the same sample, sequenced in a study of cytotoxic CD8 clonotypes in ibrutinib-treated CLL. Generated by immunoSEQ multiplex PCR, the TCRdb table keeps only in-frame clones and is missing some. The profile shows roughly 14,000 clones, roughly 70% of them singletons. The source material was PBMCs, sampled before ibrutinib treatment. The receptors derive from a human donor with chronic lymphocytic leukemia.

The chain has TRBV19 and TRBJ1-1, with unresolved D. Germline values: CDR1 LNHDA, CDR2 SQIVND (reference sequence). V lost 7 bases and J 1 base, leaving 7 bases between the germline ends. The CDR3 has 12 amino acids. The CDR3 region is CASNYRNTEAFF. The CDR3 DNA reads TGTGCCAGTAACTACAGGAACACTGAAGCTTTCTTT.

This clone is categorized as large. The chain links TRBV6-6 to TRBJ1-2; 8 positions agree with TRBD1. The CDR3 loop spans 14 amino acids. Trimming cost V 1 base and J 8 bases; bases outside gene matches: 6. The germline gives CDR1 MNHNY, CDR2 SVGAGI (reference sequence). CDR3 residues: CASSYWPRGQGYTF. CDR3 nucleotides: TGTGCCAGCAGTTACTGGCCCAGGGGGCAGGGCTACACCTTC.

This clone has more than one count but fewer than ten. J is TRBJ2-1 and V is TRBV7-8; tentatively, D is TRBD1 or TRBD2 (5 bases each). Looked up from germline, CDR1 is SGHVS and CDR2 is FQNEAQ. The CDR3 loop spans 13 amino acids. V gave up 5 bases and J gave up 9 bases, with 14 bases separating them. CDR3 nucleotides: TGTGCCAGCAGCAAGGGACCCCCACGTGAGCAGTTCTTC. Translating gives CASSKGPPREQFF.

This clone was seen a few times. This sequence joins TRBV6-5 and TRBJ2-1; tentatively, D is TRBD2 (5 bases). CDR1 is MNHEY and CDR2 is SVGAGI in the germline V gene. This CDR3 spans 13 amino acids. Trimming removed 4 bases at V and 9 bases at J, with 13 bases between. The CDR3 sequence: CASSLRVLGEQFF. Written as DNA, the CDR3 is TGTGCCAGCAGTTTGAGGGTGCTGGGTGAGCAGTTCTTC.

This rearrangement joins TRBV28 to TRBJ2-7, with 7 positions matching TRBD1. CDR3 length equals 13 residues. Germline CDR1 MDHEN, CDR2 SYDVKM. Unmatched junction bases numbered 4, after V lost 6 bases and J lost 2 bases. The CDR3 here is CASSRQGPYEQYF. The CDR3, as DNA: TGTGCCAGCAGCCGACAGGGACCCTACGAGCAGTACTTC.